This passage covers 6 T cell receptor beta chains from one sample sequenced in a study of yellow fever vaccine responses in identical twins. TCRdb re-called the RT-PCR reads with MiXCR, one entry per CDR3 protein. The table lists approximately 400 distinct CDR3 sequences, about two thirds of them singletons, with 25% to 30% in the top ten. The sequencing used T cells from blood (PBMCs), unsorted or a sorted subset (not recorded which), collected before or after yellow fever vaccination (not recorded which). The receptor source for this set is a female donor who received the yellow fever vaccine.

This clonotype was recorded only once. V usage is TRBV2 and J usage is TRBJ1-6; D unclear. Looked up from germline, CDR1 is SNHLY and CDR2 is FYNNEI. The CDR3 contains 12 residues. The germline V and J ends were trimmed by 3 bases and 7 bases, with 4 bases remaining between them. The CDR3 loop is CASSDKNSPLHF. DNA of the CDR3: TGTGCCAGCAGTGACAAAAATTCACCCCTCCACTTT.

CDR3 sequence reads: CASSPRTGHPDEQFF. CDR3 in DNA: TGTGCCAGCAGTCCGCGGACAGGGCACCCCGATGAGCAGTTCTTC. V and J are TRBV6-2 or TRBV6-3 and TRBJ2-1; 8 bases are shared with TRBD1. Germline CDR1 MNHEY, CDR2 SVGEGT. V was pared by 5 bases and J by 8 bases, with 11 bases of the junction left unmatched. This CDR3 is 15 amino acids long.

This rearrangement joins TRBV13 to TRBJ2-3, with D perhaps matching TRBD2 (6 bases). The CDR3 spans 14 residues. Germline CDR1 and CDR2: PRHDT and FYEKMQ (reference sequence). Trimming pared 5 bases from V and 4 bases from J, leaving 13 bases between. CDR3 DNA sequence: TGTGCCAGCAGCCCCAGCGTAGCGGCAGATACGCAGTATTTT. Its protein product is CASSPSVAADTQYF.

The rearrangement links TRBV10-3 to TRBJ1-4; a weak D match, TRBD1 (5 bases). The CDR3 has 13 residues. Germline CDR1 ENHRY, CDR2 SYGVKD. V lost 7 bases and J lost 0, with 6 bases in between. The CDR3 is CAITGSTNEKLFF. The CDR3 region has the DNA TGTGCCATCACAGGGTCAACTAATGAAAAACTGTTTTTT.

CDR3 coding DNA: TGCGCCAGCAGTCCAAGGCGCGCAGGGAACACTGAAGCTTTCTTT. Its translation is CASSPRRAGNTEAFF. This chain links TRBV23-1 with TRBJ1-1; D is ambiguous. TRBV23-1 is treated as an ORF (open reading frame) with a function not yet certain. The CDR3 totals 15 residues. V lost 4 bases to trimming and J lost 1 base, with 13 bases between them.

V is TRBV11-1 and J is TRBJ1-2; D gene uncertain. V gave up 1 base and J gave up 1 base, with 7 bases separating them. The CDR3 is 14 residues long. The germline gives CDR1 SGHAT, CDR2 FQDESV (reference sequence). The CDR3 DNA is TGTGCCAGCAGCTTAGATGGTCTTAACTATGGCTACACCTTC. Protein: CASSLDGLNYGYTF. The entire variable domain, with the rest obtained from reference TRBV11-1 and TRBJ1-2, is as follows: EAEVAQSPRYKITEKSQAVAFWCDPISGHATLYWYRQILGQGPELLVQFQDESVVDDSQLPKDRFSAERLKGVDSTLKIQPAELGDSAMYLCASSLDGLNYGYTFGSGTRLTVV.